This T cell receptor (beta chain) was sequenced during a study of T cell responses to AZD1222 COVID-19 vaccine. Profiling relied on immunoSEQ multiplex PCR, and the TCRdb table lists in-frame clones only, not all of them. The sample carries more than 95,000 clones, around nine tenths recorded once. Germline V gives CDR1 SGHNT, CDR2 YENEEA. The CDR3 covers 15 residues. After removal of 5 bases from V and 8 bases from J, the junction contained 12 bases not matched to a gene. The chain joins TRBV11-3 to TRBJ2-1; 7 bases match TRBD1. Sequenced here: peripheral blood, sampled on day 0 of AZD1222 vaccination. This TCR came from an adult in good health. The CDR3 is CASSRRQGRDDEQFF. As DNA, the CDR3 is TGTGCCAGCAGCCGACGACAGGGTCGGGATGATGAGCAGTTCTTC.